Listed below are T cell receptor beta chains from one sample, sequenced in a study of blood T cell repertoires in COVID-19. Only in-frame clones appear in the TCRdb table, and some are missing; sequencing was by immunoSEQ multiplex PCR. The sample carries roughly 230,000 clones, roughly four fifths recorded once. The sequenced sample consisted of peripheral blood. The receptor set was obtained from a woman in her fifties or sixties with acute or convalescent COVID-19. The CDR3 runs from the conserved cysteine through the conserved F or W. Fields, in order: V gene, CDR3 protein.

v_gene: TRBV7-8
CDR3aa: CASSLEPWSGTRPYF

v_gene: TRBV15
CDR3aa: CATSSRTGGNQPQHF

v_gene: TRBV6-2/TRBV6-3
CDR3aa: CASSLTNRDRGLGGNQPQHF

v_gene: TRBV28
CDR3aa: CATMGQLFYGHTF

v_gene: TRBV28
CDR3aa: CATRTTNYGYTF

v_gene: TRBV29-1
CDR3aa: CSVGGGASTDTQYF

v_gene: TRBV6-6
CDR3aa: CASSYSGDRIGDTQYF

v_gene: TRBV19
CDR3aa: CASSIMGRRDGNQPQHF

v_gene: TRBV19
CDR3aa: CASTIGQENTGELFF

v_gene: TRBV3-1/TRBV3-2
CDR3aa: CASSQVRTPIYEQYF

v_gene: TRBV15
CDR3aa: CATSRASGGIGEQFF

v_gene: TRBV11-2
CDR3aa: CASSSGGGNEKLFF

v_gene: TRBV20-1
CDR3aa: CSASWLDEQFF

v_gene: TRBV30
CDR3aa: CAWSVGLAGGEQFF

v_gene: TRBV10-3
CDR3aa: CAIRTESGNSPLHF

v_gene: TRBV2
CDR3aa: CAGGQEPNQPQHF

v_gene: TRBV27
CDR3aa: CATRRDRDWYF

v_gene: TRBV6-5
CDR3aa: CATRQGGSNQPQHF

v_gene: TRBV5-6
CDR3aa: CASSYRDTVEKLFF

v_gene: TRBV28
CDR3aa: CASVTGVEKLFF

v_gene: TRBV5-1
CDR3aa: CASRPTSATDTQYF

v_gene: TRBV3-1/TRBV3-2
CDR3aa: CASSHLQGGTSTDTQYF

v_gene: TRBV19
CDR3aa: CASKDRLNTEAFF

v_gene: TRBV11-2
CDR3aa: CASSQTGTSSQLNIQYF

v_gene: TRBV11-3
CDR3aa: CASSLGTGEGAKNIQYF

v_gene: TRBV4-1
CDR3aa: CASSQEAGQGKNEQFF

v_gene: TRBV6-5
CDR3aa: CASSYSQGAPYEQYF

v_gene: TRBV7-9
CDR3aa: CASSLRGAVTGELFF

v_gene: TRBV23-1
CDR3aa: CASSPTSGSYNEQFF

v_gene: TRBV20-1
CDR3aa: CSASPQGSNSPLHF

v_gene: TRBV10-3
CDR3aa: CAISWDSEETQYF

v_gene: TRBV7-8
CDR3aa: CASSLFSASGSGETQYF

v_gene: TRBV5-4
CDR3aa: CASSSWGGTYEQYF

v_gene: TRBV23-1
CDR3aa: CASSHSGTGGLGYF

v_gene: TRBV7-2
CDR3aa: CASSLDAVSSYEQYF

v_gene: TRBV28
CDR3aa: CAITGGASDTQYF

v_gene: TRBV2
CDR3aa: CASRDRVNEQFF

v_gene: TRBV19
CDR3aa: CASSRTWPSGANVLTF

v_gene: TRBV18
CDR3aa: CASSPGTGGNYEQYF

v_gene: TRBV5-4
CDR3aa: CASSLGTSGGPITYEQYF

v_gene: TRBV5-4
CDR3aa: CASSRGTSGRDWGTDTQYF

v_gene: TRBV3-1/TRBV3-2
CDR3aa: CASSQDSDGKQFF